This record covers a single TCR beta chain. Its specificity is unknown. V trimming: 4 bases; J trimming: 4 bases; junction bases outside the gene matches: 5. The CDR3 consists of 16 residues. The germline gives CDR1 KGHSH, CDR2 LQKENI. The treatment denotes: roughly 18 received Ad26.COV2.S at low or high dose, single or two shots; a few received placebo; per-sample allocation not given. Sampling occurred on day 63 after the first vaccine or placebo injection. This entry belongs to a study of Ad26.COV2.S vaccination and SARS-CoV-2 variants. Findings of the study overall: Vaccinees reportedly had broad spike-specific CD8+ and CD4+ T cell responses. Participants in the vaccine arm had higher spike-specific TCR breadth; placebo recipients had lower.

The method was immunoSEQ multiplex PCR; TCRdb's version includes in-frame clones alone and lacks a portion of them. Seen here are hundreds of thousands of clones, 70% to 90% observed once, and the top ten hold about 11%. Here the sequenced sample was peripheral blood, taken in a trial of Ad26.COV2.S vaccine versus placebo. V is TRBV18 and J is TRBJ2-1; the match to TRBD2 covers 12 bases. This TCR derives from a person aged 18-65 years who received the Ad26.COV2.S COVID-19 vaccine or a placebo. CDR3 loop: CASSRGTSGLYNEQFF. DNA of the CDR3: TGTGCCAGCTCACGGGGGACTAGCGGGCTTTACAATGAGCAGTTCTTC.